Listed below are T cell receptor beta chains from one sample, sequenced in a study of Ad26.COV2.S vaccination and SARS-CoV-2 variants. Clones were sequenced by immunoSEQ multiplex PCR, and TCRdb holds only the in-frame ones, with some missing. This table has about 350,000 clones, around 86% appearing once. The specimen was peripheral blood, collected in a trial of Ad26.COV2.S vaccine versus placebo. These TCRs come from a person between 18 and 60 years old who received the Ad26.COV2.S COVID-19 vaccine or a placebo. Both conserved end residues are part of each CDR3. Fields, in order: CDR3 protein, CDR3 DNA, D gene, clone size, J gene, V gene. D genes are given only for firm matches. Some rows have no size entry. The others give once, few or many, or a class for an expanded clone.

cdr3_aa: CASSEATAYNSPLHF
cdr3_nt: TGTGCCAGCAGTGAAGCGACGGCCTATAATTCACCCCTCCACTTT
d_call: .
clone_size: .
j_call: TRBJ1-6
v_call: TRBV2

cdr3_aa: CAWSRLAVRSGNTIYF
cdr3_nt: TGTGCCTGGAGTAGGTTAGCGGTCCGCTCTGGAAACACCATATATTTT
d_call: .
clone_size: .
j_call: TRBJ1-3
v_call: TRBV30

cdr3_aa: CASISDRGSGNTIYF
cdr3_nt: TGTGCCAGCATCTCGGACAGGGGCTCTGGAAACACCATATATTTT
d_call: TRBD1
clone_size: .
j_call: TRBJ1-3
v_call: TRBV7-8

cdr3_aa: CASSYDASSYEQYF
cdr3_nt: TGTGCCAGCAGTTACGATGCGAGCTCCTACGAGCAGTACTTC
d_call: .
clone_size: .
j_call: TRBJ2-7
v_call: TRBV6-5

cdr3_aa: CASSRRGAGYTF
cdr3_nt: TGTGCCAGCAGTCGGAGGGGAGCTGGCTACACCTTC
d_call: .
clone_size: .
j_call: TRBJ1-2
v_call: TRBV5-8

cdr3_aa: CASSTSSYEQYF
cdr3_nt: TGTGCCAGCAGCACCAGCTCCTACGAGCAGTACTTC
d_call: .
clone_size: once
j_call: TRBJ2-7
v_call: TRBV7-2

cdr3_aa: CASTLDIEAFF
cdr3_nt: TGTGCCAGCACCTTGGATATTGAAGCTTTCTTT
d_call: .
clone_size: .
j_call: TRBJ1-1
v_call: TRBV12-3/TRBV12-4

cdr3_aa: CASSLGQSNQPQHF
cdr3_nt: TGTGCCAGCAGCCTCGGACAGAGCAATCAGCCCCAGCATTTT
d_call: .
clone_size: .
j_call: TRBJ1-5
v_call: TRBV13

cdr3_aa: CASGPGTLTNGETQYF
cdr3_nt: TGTGCTAGTGGCCCCGGGACACTCACTAATGGAGAGACCCAGTACTTC
d_call: .
clone_size: .
j_call: TRBJ2-5
v_call: TRBV12-5

cdr3_aa: CASSEPTANYGYTF
cdr3_nt: TGTGCCAGCAGTGAACCGACGGCTAACTATGGCTACACCTTC
d_call: .
clone_size: .
j_call: TRBJ1-2
v_call: TRBV25-1

cdr3_aa: CASSLTGQPNEKLFF
cdr3_nt: TGTGCCAGCAGCTTAACCGGCCAGCCTAATGAAAAACTGTTTTTT
d_call: .
clone_size: .
j_call: TRBJ1-4
v_call: TRBV7-3

cdr3_aa: CASSVDAGDVYQPQHF
cdr3_nt: TGTGCCAGCAGCGTAGATGCAGGGGACGTTTATCAGCCCCAGCATTTT
d_call: .
clone_size: once
j_call: TRBJ1-5
v_call: TRBV9

cdr3_aa: CATSEKPGRSGANVLTF
cdr3_nt: TGTGCCACCAGTGAAAAGCCGGGCCGCTCTGGGGCCAACGTCCTGACTTTC
d_call: .
clone_size: .
j_call: TRBJ2-6
v_call: TRBV24-1

cdr3_aa: CASSDPQAGGRETQYF
cdr3_nt: TGTGCCAGCAGTGACCCTCAAGCGGGGGGGAGAGAGACCCAGTACTTC
d_call: TRBD2
clone_size: .
j_call: TRBJ2-5
v_call: TRBV2

cdr3_aa: CASSYVPIANYGYTF
cdr3_nt: TGTGCCAGCAGTTACGTCCCGATTGCCAACTATGGCTACACCTTC
d_call: .
clone_size: .
j_call: TRBJ1-2
v_call: TRBV6-5

cdr3_aa: CSALTVGSRGYTF
cdr3_nt: TGCAGCGCCCTGACAGTGGGTTCGAGGGGCTACACCTTC
d_call: .
clone_size: .
j_call: TRBJ1-2
v_call: TRBV29-1

cdr3_aa: CASRERGGNTGELFF
cdr3_nt: TGTGCCAGCAGAGAGAGGGGAGGGAACACCGGGGAGCTGTTTTTT
d_call: .
clone_size: .
j_call: TRBJ2-2
v_call: TRBV6-5

cdr3_aa: CSVPGQRNYGYTF
cdr3_nt: TGCAGCGTACCCGGACAGCGCAACTATGGCTACACCTTC
d_call: .
clone_size: .
j_call: TRBJ1-2
v_call: TRBV29-1

cdr3_aa: CASSFTRSSYEQYF
cdr3_nt: TGTGCCAGCAGCTTCACTAGGAGCTCCTACGAGCAGTACTTC
d_call: .
clone_size: .
j_call: TRBJ2-7
v_call: TRBV7-2

cdr3_aa: CASSLRLGETQYF
cdr3_nt: TGTGCCAGCAGCTTAAGGCTGGGTGAGACCCAGTACTTC
d_call: .
clone_size: .
j_call: TRBJ2-5
v_call: TRBV7-3

cdr3_aa: CASSQDLRDREVAEAFF
cdr3_nt: TGTGCCAGCAGCCAAGATTTGAGGGACAGGGAAGTTGCTGAAGCTTTCTTT
d_call: TRBD1
clone_size: .
j_call: TRBJ1-1
v_call: TRBV3-1/TRBV3-2

cdr3_aa: CASSDRQDTGELFF
cdr3_nt: TGTGCCAGCAGTGACCGACAGGACACCGGGGAGCTGTTTTTT
d_call: .
clone_size: once
j_call: TRBJ2-2
v_call: TRBV6-4

cdr3_aa: CASSGPGQGTDTQYF
cdr3_nt: TGTGCCAGCAGCGGACCGGGACAGGGCACAGATACGCAGTATTTT
d_call: TRBD1
clone_size: .
j_call: TRBJ2-3
v_call: TRBV9

cdr3_aa: CASSQDNGGRVGNQPQHF
cdr3_nt: TGCGCCAGCAGCCAAGATAACGGGGGGCGGGTCGGCAATCAGCCCCAGCATTTT
d_call: .
clone_size: .
j_call: TRBJ1-5
v_call: TRBV4-1

cdr3_aa: CASGLTGGEYYGYTF
cdr3_nt: TGTGCTAGTGGTTTAACAGGGGGAGAGTACTATGGCTACACCTTC
d_call: TRBD1
clone_size: .
j_call: TRBJ1-2
v_call: TRBV12-5

cdr3_aa: CSVLRDTGELFF
cdr3_nt: TGCAGCGTACTAAGAGACACCGGGGAGCTGTTTTTT
d_call: .
clone_size: .
j_call: TRBJ2-2
v_call: TRBV29-1

cdr3_aa: CASSSRSLINEKLFF
cdr3_nt: TGTGCCAGTAGTTCCCGCAGTTTGATTAATGAAAAACTGTTTTTT
d_call: .
clone_size: .
j_call: TRBJ1-4
v_call: TRBV19

cdr3_aa: CASSPSGTGGNQPQHF
cdr3_nt: TGTGCCAGCTCACCTTCCGGGACAGGGGGAAATCAGCCCCAGCATTTT
d_call: TRBD1
clone_size: .
j_call: TRBJ1-5
v_call: TRBV18

cdr3_aa: CAIGTGGNSPLHF
cdr3_nt: TGTGCCATCGGGACAGGAGGCAATTCACCCCTCCACTTT
d_call: TRBD1
clone_size: .
j_call: TRBJ1-6
v_call: TRBV10-3

cdr3_aa: CASSQEEGEKETQYF
cdr3_nt: TGCGCCAGCAGCCAAGAGGAAGGGGAAAAAGAGACCCAGTACTTC
d_call: .
clone_size: few
j_call: TRBJ2-5
v_call: TRBV4-1

cdr3_aa: CASSQALGRASNQPQHF
cdr3_nt: TGCGCCAGCAGCCAAGCGTTGGGTCGGGCTAGCAATCAGCCCCAGCATTTT
d_call: .
clone_size: .
j_call: TRBJ1-5
v_call: TRBV4-1

cdr3_aa: CASGKGRGDEQYF
cdr3_nt: TGTGCCAGCGGAAAGGGACGCGGGGACGAGCAGTACTTC
d_call: .
clone_size: .
j_call: TRBJ2-7
v_call: TRBV7-3